This is a list of T cell receptor beta chains from one sample in a study of control samples from healthy donors and cancer patients. Sequencing used immunoSEQ multiplex PCR; TCRdb keeps in-frame clones, though not all of them. This table has 130,000 or so clones, over 85% appearing once. Sequenced sample: blood. Receptors originate from a man between 18 and 29 years old in good health. Each CDR3 is given with its conserved first and last residue. The D gene is left open where the match is weak. The size of a clone is reported for some rows only, either as once, few or many, or as a class for expanded clones.

TRBD2 | . | TRBJ2-7 | TRBV4-1 | CASSLGERLMLAGGLTYEQYF | TGCGCCAGCAGCCTCGGGGAACGCCTGATGCTAGCGGGGGGCCTTACCTACGAGCAGTACTTC
TRBD1 | . | TRBJ1-2 | TRBV7-6 | CASSSLGTGESGYTF | TGTGCCAGCAGCTCCCTTGGGACAGGGGAAAGTGGCTACACCTTC
. | . | TRBJ2-5 | TRBV6-5 | CASSFYRDRSPQYF | TGTGCCAGCAGTTTCTACAGGGACCGAAGTCCCCAGTACTTC
TRBD1 | . | TRBJ2-1 | TRBV19 | CASSSQGDEQFF | TGTGCCAGTAGTAGTCAGGGGGATGAGCAGTTCTTC
. | . | TRBJ2-3 | TRBV7-9 | CASSLAGPADTQYF | TGTGCCAGCAGCTTAGCGGGCCCAGCGGATACGCAGTATTTT
. | . | TRBJ2-7 | TRBV3-1/TRBV3-2 | CASSRQRRSYEQYF | TGTGCCAGCAGCCGACAGCGCCGCTCCTACGAGCAGTACTTC
TRBD1 | . | TRBJ2-1 | TRBV27 | CASSLKAGGRSEQFF | TGTGCCAGCAGTTTAAAGGCAGGGGGTCGTAGTGAGCAGTTCTTC
TRBD1 | . | TRBJ2-3 | TRBV6-4 | CASRKTVGQGDTQYF | TGTGCCAGCAGGAAAACGGTGGGACAGGGGGATACGCAGTATTTT
TRBD2 | . | TRBJ2-5 | TRBV7-9 | CASSLPRLAEETQYF | TGTGCCAGCAGCTTACCGAGACTAGCGGAAGAGACCCAGTACTTC
. | . | TRBJ1-1 | TRBV11-2 | CASSLVGGGNMNTEAFF | TGTGCCAGCAGCTTAGTCGGCGGGGGAAACATGAACACTGAAGCTTTCTTT
. | . | TRBJ2-2 | TRBV19 | CASSISGINTGELFF | TGTGCCAGTAGTATCTCCGGGATAAACACCGGGGAGCTGTTTTTT
. | . | TRBJ1-4 | TRBV5-5 | CASSSTGTTNEKLFF | TGTGCCAGCAGCTCAACAGGGACAACTAATGAAAAACTGTTTTTT
. | . | TRBJ2-1 | TRBV9 | CASSRGHSAGNEQFF | TGTGCCAGCAGCCGTGGACACTCCGCAGGCAATGAGCAGTTCTTC
. | once | TRBJ2-2 | TRBV3-1/TRBV3-2 | CASSRWRGFTGELFF | TGTGCCAGCAGCCGTTGGCGAGGATTCACCGGGGAGCTGTTTTTT
. | . | TRBJ1-2 | TRBV30 | CAWSVPGRAYGYTF | TGTGCCTGGAGTGTACCTGGCAGGGCCTATGGCTACACCTTC
TRBD1 | . | TRBJ2-7 | TRBV4-1 | CASSQEGFRDRAHEQYF | TGCGCCAGCAGCCAAGAAGGATTCAGGGACAGGGCCCACGAGCAGTACTTC
. | . | TRBJ1-2 | TRBV2 | CASRETVGYGYTF | TGTGCCAGCAGGGAAACAGTAGGCTATGGCTACACCTTC
. | once | TRBJ2-1 | TRBV10-3 | CAISIRISSYNEQFF | TGTGCCATCAGTATCCGGATTTCCTCCTACAATGAGCAGTTCTTC
. | . | TRBJ2-1 | TRBV6-5 | CASYPRGGDEQFF | TGTGCCAGCTACCCCCGCGGGGGCGATGAGCAGTTCTTC
TRBD2 | few | TRBJ2-7 | TRBV7-9 | CASSSPERGGSYEQYF | TGTGCCAGCAGCTCCCCCGAGCGGGGCGGTTCCTACGAGCAGTACTTC
. | . | TRBJ1-3 | TRBV12-3/TRBV12-4 | CASSLYSGNTIYF | TGTGCCAGCAGTTTATACAGTGGAAACACCATATATTTT
TRBD2 | . | TRBJ2-7 | TRBV5-1 | CASSLEGLAGTYEQYF | TGCGCCAGCAGCTTGGAGGGACTAGCAGGTACCTACGAGCAGTACTTC
. | . | TRBJ1-4 | TRBV4-1 | CASSLLGLKGEKLFF | TGCGCCAGCAGCCTATTAGGGCTGAAGGGTGAAAAACTGTTTTTT
. | . | TRBJ2-7 | TRBV10-3 | CAISDRGGHEQYF | TGTGCCATCAGTGATCGGGGCGGTCACGAGCAGTACTTC
TRBD2 | . | TRBJ2-3 | TRBV5-1 | CASSLEAGRTDTQYF | TGCGCCAGCAGCTTGGAAGCGGGGAGGACAGATACGCAGTATTTT
TRBD1 | . | TRBJ1-3 | TRBV6-6 | CASSYDRGGNTIYF | TGTGCCAGCAGTTACGACAGGGGGGGAAACACCATATATTTT
TRBD2 | . | TRBJ2-2 | TRBV2 | CASSVLAGGGTGELFF | TGTGCCAGCAGTGTTTTAGCGGGGGGCGGTACCGGGGAGCTGTTTTTT
. | . | TRBJ2-7 | TRBV6-5 | CATLTPAYEQYF | TGTGCCACCCTGACGCCCGCCTACGAGCAGTACTTC
TRBD2 | . | TRBJ2-7 | TRBV23-1 | CASSHVVERGTLREYF | TGCGCCAGCAGTCACGTGGTGGAGCGGGGGACCCTAAGGGAGTACTTC
. | . | TRBJ1-1 | TRBV25-1 | CASSSLGGRGFF | TGTGCCAGCAGTTCCCTGGGTGGTAGGGGGTTCTTT
. | . | TRBJ2-5 | TRBV9 | CASSVLSGEWETQYF | TGTGCCAGCAGCGTATTAAGTGGGGAATGGGAGACCCAGTACTTC
. | . | TRBJ2-2 | TRBV6-5 | CASSYSTLFRELFF | TGTGCCAGCAGTTACTCGACTCTCTTCCGGGAGCTGTTTTTT
. | few | TRBJ2-1 | TRBV19 | CASSMSGGPKEQFF | TGTGCCAGTAGTATGAGTGGGGGGCCTAAGGAGCAGTTCTTC
TRBD2 | . | TRBJ2-2 | TRBV5-4 | CASSLRSGGPTGELFF | TGTGCCAGCAGCCTCCGGAGCGGGGGCCCCACCGGGGAGCTGTTTTTT
. | . | TRBJ1-6 | TRBV2 | CASSASDNSPLHF | TGTGCCAGCAGTGCGAGCGATAATTCACCCCTCCACTTT
TRBD1 | . | TRBJ1-5 | TRBV28 | CASSLGTANQPQHF | TGTGCCAGCAGTTTGGGGACAGCGAATCAGCCCCAGCATTTT